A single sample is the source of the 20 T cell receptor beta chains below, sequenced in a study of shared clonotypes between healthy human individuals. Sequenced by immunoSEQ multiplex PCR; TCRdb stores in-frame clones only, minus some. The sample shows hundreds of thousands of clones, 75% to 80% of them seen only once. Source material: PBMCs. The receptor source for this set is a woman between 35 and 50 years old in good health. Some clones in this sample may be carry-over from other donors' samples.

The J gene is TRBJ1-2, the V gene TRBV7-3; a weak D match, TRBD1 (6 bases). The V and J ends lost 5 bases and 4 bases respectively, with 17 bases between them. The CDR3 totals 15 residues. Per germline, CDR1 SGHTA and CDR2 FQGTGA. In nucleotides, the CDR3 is TGTGCCAGCAGCCCCGGGACAACGGGGGGCTATGGCTACACCTTC. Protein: CASSPGTTGGYGYTF.

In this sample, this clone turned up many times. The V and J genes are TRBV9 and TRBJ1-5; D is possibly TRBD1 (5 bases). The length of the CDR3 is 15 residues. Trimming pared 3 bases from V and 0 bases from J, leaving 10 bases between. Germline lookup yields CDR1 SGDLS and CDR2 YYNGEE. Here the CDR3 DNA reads TGTGCCAGCAGCGAGACAGCGCATAGCAATCAGCCCCAGCATTTT. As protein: CASSETAHSNQPQHF.

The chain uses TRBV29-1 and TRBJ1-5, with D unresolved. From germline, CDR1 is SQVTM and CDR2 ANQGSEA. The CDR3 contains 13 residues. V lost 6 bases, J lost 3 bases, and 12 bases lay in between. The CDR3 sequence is CSVQVDFNQPQHF. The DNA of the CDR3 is TGCAGCGTGCAGGTCGACTTCAATCAGCCCCAGCATTTT.

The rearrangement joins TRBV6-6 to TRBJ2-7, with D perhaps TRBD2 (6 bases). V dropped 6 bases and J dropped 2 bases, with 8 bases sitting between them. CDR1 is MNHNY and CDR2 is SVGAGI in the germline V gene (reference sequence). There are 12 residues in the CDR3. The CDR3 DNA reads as TGTGCCAGCAGGGCGGGGCCCTACGAGCAGTACTTC. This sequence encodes CASRAGPYEQYF.

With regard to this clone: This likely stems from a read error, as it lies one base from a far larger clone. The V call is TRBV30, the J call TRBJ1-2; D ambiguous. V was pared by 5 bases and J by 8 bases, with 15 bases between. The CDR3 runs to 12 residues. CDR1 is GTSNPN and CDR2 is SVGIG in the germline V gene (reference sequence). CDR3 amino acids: CAWGASLWGYTF. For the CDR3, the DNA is TGTGCCTGGGGTGCCAGTCTATGGGGCTACACCTTC.

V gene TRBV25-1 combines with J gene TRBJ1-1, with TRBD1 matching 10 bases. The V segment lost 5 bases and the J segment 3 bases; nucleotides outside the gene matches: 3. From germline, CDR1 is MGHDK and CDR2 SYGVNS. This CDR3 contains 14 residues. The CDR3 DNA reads TGTGCCAGCAGTCGGACAGGGGGGGACACTGAAGCTTTCTTT. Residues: CASSRTGGDTEAFF.

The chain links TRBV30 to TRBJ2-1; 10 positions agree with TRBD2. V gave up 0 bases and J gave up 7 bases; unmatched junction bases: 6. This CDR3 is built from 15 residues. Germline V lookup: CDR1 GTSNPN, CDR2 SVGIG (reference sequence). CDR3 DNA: TGTGCCTGGAGTGTTCTAGCGGGAGTGGGAAATGAGCAGTTCTTC. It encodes CAWSVLAGVGNEQFF.

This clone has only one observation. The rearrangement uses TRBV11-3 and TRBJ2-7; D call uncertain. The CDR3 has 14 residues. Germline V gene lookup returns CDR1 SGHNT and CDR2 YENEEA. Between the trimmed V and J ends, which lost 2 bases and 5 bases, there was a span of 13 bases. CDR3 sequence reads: CASSLRGLEHEQYF. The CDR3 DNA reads TGTGCCAGCAGCTTACGAGGTCTGGAACACGAGCAGTACTTC.

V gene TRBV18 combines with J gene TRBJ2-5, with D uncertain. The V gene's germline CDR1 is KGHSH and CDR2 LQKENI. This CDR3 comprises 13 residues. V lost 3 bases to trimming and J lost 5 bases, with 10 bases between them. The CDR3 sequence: CASSPVGAETQYF. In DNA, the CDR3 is TGTGCCAGCTCACCGGTAGGTGCGGAGACCCAGTACTTC.

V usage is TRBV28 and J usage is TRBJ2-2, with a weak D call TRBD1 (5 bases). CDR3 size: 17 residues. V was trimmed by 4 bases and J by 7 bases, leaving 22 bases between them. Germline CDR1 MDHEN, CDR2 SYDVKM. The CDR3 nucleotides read TGTGCCAGCAGTTCCCTGACGTTGGGGCGACTCGGCGGGGAGCTGTTTTTT. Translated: CASSSLTLGRLGGELFF.

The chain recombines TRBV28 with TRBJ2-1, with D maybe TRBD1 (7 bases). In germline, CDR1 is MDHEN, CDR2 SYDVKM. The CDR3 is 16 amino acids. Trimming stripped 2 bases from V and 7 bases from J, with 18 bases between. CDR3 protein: CASSLVEGAPRNEQFF. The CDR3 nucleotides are TGTGCCAGCAGTTTAGTGGAGGGGGCCCCGCGGAATGAGCAGTTCTTC.

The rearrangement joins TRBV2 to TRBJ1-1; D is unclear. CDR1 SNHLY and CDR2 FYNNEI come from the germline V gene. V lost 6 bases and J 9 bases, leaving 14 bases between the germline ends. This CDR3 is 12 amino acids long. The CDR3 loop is CASREISSQAFF. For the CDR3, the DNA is TGTGCCAGCAGGGAGATCTCGAGCCAAGCTTTCTTT.

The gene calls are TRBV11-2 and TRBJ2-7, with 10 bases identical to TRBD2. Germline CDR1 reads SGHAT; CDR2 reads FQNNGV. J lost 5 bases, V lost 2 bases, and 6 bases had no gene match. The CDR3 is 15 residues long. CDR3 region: CASSLLAGELNEQYF. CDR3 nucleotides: TGTGCCAGCAGCTTACTAGCGGGAGAATTGAACGAGCAGTACTTC.

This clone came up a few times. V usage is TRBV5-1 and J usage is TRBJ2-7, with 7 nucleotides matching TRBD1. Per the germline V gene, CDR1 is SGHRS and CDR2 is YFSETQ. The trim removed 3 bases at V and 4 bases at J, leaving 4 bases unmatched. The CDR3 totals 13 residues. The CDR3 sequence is CASSSRTGYEQYF. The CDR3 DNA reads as TGCGCCAGCAGCTCAAGGACAGGTTACGAGCAGTACTTC.

CDR3 amino acids: CASSQRTRTNINTQYF. The CDR3 DNA reads as TGTGCCAGCAGCCAACGGACTAGGACGAACATAAATACGCAGTATTTT. The rearrangement links TRBV27 to TRBJ2-3; TRBD2 matches 7 bases. Germline CDR1 and CDR2: MNHEY and SMNVEV (reference sequence). The CDR3 runs to 16 residues. After removal of 6 bases from V and 7 bases from J, the junction contained 16 bases not matched to a gene.

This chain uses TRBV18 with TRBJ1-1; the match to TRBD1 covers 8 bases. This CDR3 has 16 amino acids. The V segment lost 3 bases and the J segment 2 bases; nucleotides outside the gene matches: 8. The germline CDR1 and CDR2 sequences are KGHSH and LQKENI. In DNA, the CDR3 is TGTGCCAGCTCACCCCAGGGGCAGGGGGCAAACACTGAAGCTTTCTTT. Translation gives CASSPQGQGANTEAFF. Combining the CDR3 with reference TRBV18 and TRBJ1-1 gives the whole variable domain NAGVMQNPRHLVRRRGQEARLRCSPMKGHSHVYWYRQLPEEGLKFMVYLQKENIIDESGMPKERFSAEFPKEGPSILRIQQVVRGDSAAYFCASSPQGQGANTEAFFGQGTRLTVV.

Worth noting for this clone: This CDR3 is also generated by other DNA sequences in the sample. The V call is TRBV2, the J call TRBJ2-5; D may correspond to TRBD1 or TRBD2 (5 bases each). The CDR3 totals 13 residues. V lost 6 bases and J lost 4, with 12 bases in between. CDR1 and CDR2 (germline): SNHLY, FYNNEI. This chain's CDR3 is CASSAWGRETQYF. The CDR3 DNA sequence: TGTGCCAGCAGCGCTTGGGGGAGAGAGACCCAGTACTTC.

CDR3 amino acids: CASSPLPYPTGELFF. The CDR3 DNA follows: TGTGCCAGCAGTCCCCTACCCTATCCCACCGGGGAGCTGTTTTTT. The chain joins TRBV28 to TRBJ2-2, with D unclear. Germline assignment: CDR1 MDHEN and CDR2 SYDVKM. The V gene lost 5 bases and the J gene lost 4 bases, with 14 bases spanning the gap. The CDR3 spans 15 residues.

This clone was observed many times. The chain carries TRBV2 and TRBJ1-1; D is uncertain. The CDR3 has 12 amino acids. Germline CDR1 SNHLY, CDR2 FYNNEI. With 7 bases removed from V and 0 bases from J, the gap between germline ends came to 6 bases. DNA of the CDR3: TGTGCCAGCACGGATATGAACACTGAAGCTTTCTTT. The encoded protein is CASTDMNTEAFF.

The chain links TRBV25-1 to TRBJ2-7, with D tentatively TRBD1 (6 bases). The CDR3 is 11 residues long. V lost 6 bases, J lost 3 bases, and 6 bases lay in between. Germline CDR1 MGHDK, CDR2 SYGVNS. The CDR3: CASRGGYEQYF. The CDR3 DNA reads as TGTGCCAGCAGAGGGGGCTACGAGCAGTACTTC.